A single sample gave rise to the 5 T cell receptor beta chains below, sequenced in a study of shared clonotypes between healthy human individuals (TCRdb year 2020). Libraries were prepared through the immunoSEQ multiplex PCR assay. TCRdb re-hosts the immuneACCESS table, in-frame sequences only. Its copies lack some clones; in the studies checked, an unresolved V gene accounts for under half of them, and the cause for the rest is not known. This sample holds about 490,000 clones; 81% were observed only once. The ten most abundant clones make up 9.5% to 15% of the sample. The specimen was PBMCs. Source of these receptors: a woman aged 40 to 50 in good health. Some clones in this sample may be carry-over from other donors' samples.

This clone was seen only a few times. CDR3 DNA: TGTGCCAGCAGCATAGACAACTCTGGAAACACCATATATTTT. This sequence encodes CASSIDNSGNTIYF. This chain links TRBV5-4 with TRBJ1-3; D unclear. V was cut by 4 bases and J by 0 bases, with 8 bases left in between. Germline-derived CDR1 and CDR2 are SGHNT and YYREEE (reference sequence). CDR3 size: 14 residues.

Worth noting for this clone: A far larger clone is a single base away, which makes a read error likely. The chain recombines TRBV7-9 with TRBJ2-5, with D uncertain. The CDR3 consists of 13 residues. CDR1 is SEHNR, CDR2 FQNEAQ, per germline (reference sequence). V dropped 5 bases and J dropped 7 bases, with 14 bases sitting between them. The chain's CDR3 is CASSRNGWGTQYF. The CDR3 DNA follows: TGTGCCAGCAGCCGCAACGGGTGGGGGACCCAGTACTTC.

The chain is built from TRBV14 and TRBJ2-3; 10 bases are shared with TRBD2. This CDR3 region has 15 residues. The germline gives CDR1 SGHDN, CDR2 FVKESK. The V segment lost 4 bases and the J segment 6 bases; nucleotides outside the gene matches: 7. In DNA, the CDR3 is TGTGCCAGCAGCCTTCTAGCGGGAGCCGGTGATACGCAGTATTTT. Translated: CASSLLAGAGDTQYF.

About this clone: A single base is all that separates this from a far larger clone, so a read error is likely. The chain links TRBV5-4 to TRBJ2-7; 11 bases fit TRBD2. CDR3 length: 14 residues. Germline CDR1 and CDR2: SGHNT and YYREEE (reference sequence). The CDR3, as DNA: TGTGCCAGCAGCCCAACTAGCGGGAGTTACGAGAAGTACTTC. Translation gives CASSPTSGSYEKYF.

This clone was seen many times. J is TRBJ2-1 and V is TRBV10-3, with D hard to call. Germline CDR1 reads ENHRY; CDR2 reads SYGVKD. This CDR3 spans 13 amino acids. V was trimmed by 7 bases and J by 7 bases, leaving 14 bases between them. As DNA, the CDR3 is TGTGCCATCATAAGGGCCGAGAGGAATGAGCAGTTCTTC. This gives the protein CAIIRAERNEQFF.